These 6 T cell receptor beta chains share one sample of origin, sequenced in a study of T cells in Graves' hyperthyroidism and ophthalmopathy. RNA transcripts were the template for amplifying TCR beta CDR3 regions. Carried out on the TCR CDR3, a first-round RT-PCR used the HTBI primer set. TCRdb called the multiplex PCR reads again in MiXCR, with one record for every CDR3 protein. This table holds fewer than 55,000 distinct CDR3 sequences, around 55% found once. Specimen: peripheral blood or thyroid tissue (not recorded which). All receptors come from a man aged 18 to 35 with Graves' hyperthyroidism.

This clonotype was counted many times. The chain recombines TRBV20-1 with TRBJ2-3; 9 bases fit TRBD2. From germline, CDR1 is DFQATT and CDR2 SNEGSKA (reference sequence). The CDR3 length is 14 residues. V shed 3 bases and J 3 bases; nucleotides not matched to a gene: 4. The CDR3 region has the DNA TGCAGTGCTAGTAGTCTAGCGGGGACAGATACGCAGTATTTT. It codes for CSASSLAGTDTQYF.

This clonotype was observed at least ten times. V usage is TRBV7-3 and J usage is TRBJ2-6; tentatively, D is TRBD1 (6 bases). The CDR3 totals 17 residues. Deletions cut 1 base from V and 0 bases from J, with 10 bases between. Germline CDR1 and CDR2: SGHTA and FQGTGA. The chain's CDR3 is CASSLRGHTSGANVLTF. In DNA form, the CDR3 reads TGTGCCAGCAGCTTAAGGGGACACACCTCTGGGGCCAACGTCCTGACTTTC.

V gene TRBV4-1 combines with J gene TRBJ2-3; TRBD2 agrees at 8 bases. The CDR3 runs 16 residues. CDR1 MGHRA and CDR2 YSYEKL come from the germline V gene. J gave up 0 bases and V 7 bases, and 9 bases lay outside the gene matches. CDR3 in amino acids: CASKAEAGASTDTQYF. In nucleotides, the CDR3 is TGCGCCAGCAAGGCGGAAGCGGGAGCTAGCACAGATACGCAGTATTTT.

This clonotype was counted at least ten times. The V gene is TRBV6-5, the J gene TRBJ1-6; no definite D call. V was clipped by 5 bases and J by 6 bases, with 20 bases between them. CDR3 size: 17 residues. Germline assignment: CDR1 MNHEY and CDR2 SVGAGI. CDR3 sequence (DNA): TGTGCCAGCAGTCTCCGGTGGGCGGGTCCGTTTAATTCACCCCTCCACTTT. Its translation: CASSLRWAGPFNSPLHF.

The sample holds many counts of this clonotype. The chain has TRBV4-1 and TRBJ1-4; TRBD1 agrees at 7 bases. The germline V gene encodes CDR1 MGHRA and CDR2 YSYEKL. CDR3 length: 14 amino acids. With 4 bases clipped from V and 6 bases from J, the junction kept 5 bases outside the gene matches. The chain's CDR3 is CASSLQGGDEKLFF. Written as DNA, the CDR3 is TGCGCCAGCAGCCTCCAGGGGGGGGATGAAAAACTGTTTTTT.

In the case of this clonotype: A much larger clone is a single base away; this may be a read error. Lacking the conserved final phenylalanine or tryptophan, this CDR3 likely reflects a read error. The DNA is omitted, as the CDR3 cannot be located on it reliably, and the CDR3 follows TCRdb's listing. The chain's CDR3 is CASSRPQGPVFPSLG. The rearrangement joins TRBV28 to TRBJ1-2; no check of the table's D call, TRBD1, against the DNA was made. The CDR3 extends over 15 residues, inclusive of both ends. Looked up from germline, CDR1 is MDHEN and CDR2 is SYDVKM.